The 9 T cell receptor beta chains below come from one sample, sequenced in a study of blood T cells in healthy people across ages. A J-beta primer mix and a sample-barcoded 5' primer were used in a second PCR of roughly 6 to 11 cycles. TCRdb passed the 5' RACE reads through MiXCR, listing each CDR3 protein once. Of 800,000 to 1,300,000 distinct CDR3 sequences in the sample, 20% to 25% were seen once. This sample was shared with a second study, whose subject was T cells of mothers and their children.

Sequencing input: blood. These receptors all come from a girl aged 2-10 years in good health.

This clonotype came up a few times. CDR3 loop: CSVEIQPNTEAFF. The CDR3 nucleotides read TGCAGCGTTGAAATACAGCCGAACACTGAAGCTTTCTTT. The chain links TRBV29-1 to TRBJ1-1; no clear D. Trimming removed 2 bases from V and 1 base from J, with 8 bases in between. The germline CDR1 and CDR2 sequences are SQVTM and ANQGSEA. The CDR3 is made up of 13 amino acids.

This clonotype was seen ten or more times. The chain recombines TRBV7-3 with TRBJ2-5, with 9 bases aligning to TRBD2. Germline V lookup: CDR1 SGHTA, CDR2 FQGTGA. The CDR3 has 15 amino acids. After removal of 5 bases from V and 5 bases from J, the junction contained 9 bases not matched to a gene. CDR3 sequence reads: CASSLSGRLEETQYF. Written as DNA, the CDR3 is TGTGCCAGCAGCCTTAGCGGGAGATTAGAGGAGACCCAGTACTTC.

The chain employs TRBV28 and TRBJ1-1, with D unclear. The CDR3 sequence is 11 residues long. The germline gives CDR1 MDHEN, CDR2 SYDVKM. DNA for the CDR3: TGTGTATCGGGTCGGAACACTGAAGCTTTCTTT. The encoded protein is CVSGRNTEAFF.

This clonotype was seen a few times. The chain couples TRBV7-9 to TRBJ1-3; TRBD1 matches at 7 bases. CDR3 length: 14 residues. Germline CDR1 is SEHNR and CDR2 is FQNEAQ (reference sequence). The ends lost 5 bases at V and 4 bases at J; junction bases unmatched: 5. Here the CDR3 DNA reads TGTGCCAGCAGCGGGGGACAGAGAGGAAACACCATATATTTT. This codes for CASSGGQRGNTIYF.

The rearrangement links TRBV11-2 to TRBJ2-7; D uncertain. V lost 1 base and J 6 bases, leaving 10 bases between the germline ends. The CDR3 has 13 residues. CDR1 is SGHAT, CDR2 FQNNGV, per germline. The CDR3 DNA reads TGTGCCAGCAGCTTAGGCTCAGACTTCGAGCAGTACTTC. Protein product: CASSLGSDFEQYF.

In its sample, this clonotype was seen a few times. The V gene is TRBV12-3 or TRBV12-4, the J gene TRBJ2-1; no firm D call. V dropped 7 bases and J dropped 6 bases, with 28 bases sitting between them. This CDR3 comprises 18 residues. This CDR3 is CASTLAKERLRLFNEQFF. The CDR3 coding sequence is TGTGCCAGCACGCTTGCGAAAGAGAGACTTCGCCTTTTCAATGAGCAGTTCTTC.

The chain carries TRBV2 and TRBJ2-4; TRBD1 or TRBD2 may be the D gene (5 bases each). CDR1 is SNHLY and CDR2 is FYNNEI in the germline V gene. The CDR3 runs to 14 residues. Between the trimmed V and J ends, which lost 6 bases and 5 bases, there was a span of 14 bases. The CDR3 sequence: CASRLRDGENIQYF. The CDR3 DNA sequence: TGTGCCAGCAGACTCCGGGACGGAGAAAACATTCAGTACTTC.

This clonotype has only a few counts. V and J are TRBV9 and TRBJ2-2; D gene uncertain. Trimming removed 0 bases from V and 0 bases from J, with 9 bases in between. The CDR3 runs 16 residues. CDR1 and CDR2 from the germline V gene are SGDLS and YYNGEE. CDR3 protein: CASSVVLDANTGELFF. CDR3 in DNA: TGTGCCAGCAGCGTAGTATTGGACGCGAACACCGGGGAGCTGTTTTTT.

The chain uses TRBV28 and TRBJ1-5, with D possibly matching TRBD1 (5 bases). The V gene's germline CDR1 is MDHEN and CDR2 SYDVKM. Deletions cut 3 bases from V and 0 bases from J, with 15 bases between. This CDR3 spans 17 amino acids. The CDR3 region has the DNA TGTGCCAGCAGTTTCGAAGGGACCACCATTAGCAATCAGCCCCAGCATTTT. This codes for CASSFEGTTISNQPQHF. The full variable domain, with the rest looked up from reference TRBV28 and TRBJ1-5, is DVKVTQSSRYLVKRTGEKVFLECVQDMDHENMFWYRQDPGLGLRLIYFSYDVKMKEKGDIPEGYSVSREKKERFSLILESASTNQTSMYLCASSFEGTTISNQPQHFGDGTRLSIL.